The sequence of this T cell receptor beta chain was determined in a study of Ad26.COV2.S vaccination and SARS-CoV-2 variants. Study summary: A participant enrolled in the COV1001 Ad26.COV2.S trial arm provided the sample. Intramuscular Ad26.COV2.S doses were given once or twice, 56 days apart.

Points from the study as a whole: Breadth and depth estimates from TCRs may understate total T cell responses. People who got the vaccine or the placebo had similar non-spike TCR breadth.

Indicated treatment: 15 to 20 received Ad26.COV2.S at low or high dose, single or two shots; roughly 5 received placebo; per-sample allocation not given. Sampling happened 63 days after the first vaccine or placebo injection. A note on this clone: Its antigen remains unknown.

The CDR3 has 11 amino acids. Deletions cut 2 bases from V and 6 bases from J, with 5 bases between. The assay was immunoSEQ multiplex PCR, and TCRdb's table has in-frame clones only and misses some. In the table there are 300,000 to 350,000 clones, roughly 90% of which are singletons. The V call is TRBV12-3 or TRBV12-4, the J call TRBJ2-7; D is unclear. The TCR comes from a person aged 18 to 65 who received the Ad26.COV2.S COVID-19 vaccine or a placebo. The specimen was peripheral blood, collected in a trial of Ad26.COV2.S vaccine versus placebo. The DNA of the CDR3 is TGTGCCAGCAGTTTACGAGCCGAGCAGTACTTC. The encoded protein is CASSLRAEQYF.